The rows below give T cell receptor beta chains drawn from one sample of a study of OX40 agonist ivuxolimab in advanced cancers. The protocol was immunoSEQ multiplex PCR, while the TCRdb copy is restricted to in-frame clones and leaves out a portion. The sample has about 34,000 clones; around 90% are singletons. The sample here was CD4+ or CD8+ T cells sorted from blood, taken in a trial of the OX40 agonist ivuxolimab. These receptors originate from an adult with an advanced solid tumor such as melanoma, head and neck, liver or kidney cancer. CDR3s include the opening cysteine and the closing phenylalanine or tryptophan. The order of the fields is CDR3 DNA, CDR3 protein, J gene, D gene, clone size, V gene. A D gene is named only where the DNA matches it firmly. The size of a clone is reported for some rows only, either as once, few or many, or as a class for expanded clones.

DNA: TGTGCCAGCAGCTTGGTAGGCTCCTACGAGCAGTACTTC
CDR3: CASSLVGSYEQYF
J: TRBJ2-7
D: NA
size: NA
V: TRBV5-6

DNA: TGTGCCAGCAGCCTCGACAGGGCACCCTACAATGAGCAGTTCTTC
CDR3: CASSLDRAPYNEQFF
J: TRBJ2-1
D: TRBD1
size: NA
V: TRBV6-6

DNA: TGTGCCAGCAGCACCCGAGTGAACACTGAAGCTTTCTTT
CDR3: CASSTRVNTEAFF
J: TRBJ1-1
D: NA
size: NA
V: TRBV11-2

DNA: TGCAGTGCTATGTCGGGAGAGACCCAGTACTTC
CDR3: CSAMSGETQYF
J: TRBJ2-5
D: NA
size: NA
V: TRBV20-1

DNA: TGCGCCAGCAGGGGGGTCGGCATCGCCAGCTCCTACAATGAGCAGTTCTTC
CDR3: CASRGVGIASSYNEQFF
J: TRBJ2-1
D: NA
size: NA
V: TRBV10-2

DNA: TGTGCCAGCAGCGCCTGGGGGGGGGAGAGAGAGAACATTCAGTACTTC
CDR3: CASSAWGGERENIQYF
J: TRBJ2-4
D: TRBD2
size: NA
V: TRBV2

DNA: TGTGCCAGCAGCTTAGGCGCTCGCACTGAAGCTTTCTTT
CDR3: CASSLGARTEAFF
J: TRBJ1-1
D: NA
size: NA
V: TRBV7-2

DNA: TGCAGCGTTGGGGACCTCACAGATACGCAGTATTTT
CDR3: CSVGDLTDTQYF
J: TRBJ2-3
D: NA
size: NA
V: TRBV29-1

DNA: TGTGCCAGCAGCTTGTCAAGGGGACCTACCTACAATGAGCAGTTCTTC
CDR3: CASSLSRGPTYNEQFF
J: TRBJ2-1
D: NA
size: NA
V: TRBV5-6

DNA: TGTGCCAGCAGTCAAGGACCGGGACAGGGTCTGAACGAGCAGTACTTC
CDR3: CASSQGPGQGLNEQYF
J: TRBJ2-7
D: TRBD1
size: NA
V: TRBV6-1

DNA: TGCGCCAGCAGCTTGTGGGGAATTACCTACGAGCAGTACTTC
CDR3: CASSLWGITYEQYF
J: TRBJ2-7
D: NA
size: NA
V: TRBV5-1

DNA: TGTGCCAGCAGCGCGACAGGGGTTTACTACAATGAGCAGTTCTTC
CDR3: CASSATGVYYNEQFF
J: TRBJ2-1
D: TRBD1
size: NA
V: TRBV11-2

DNA: TGTGCCAGCAGTGAATATAACGGGGATAATGAGCAGTTCTTC
CDR3: CASSEYNGDNEQFF
J: TRBJ2-1
D: NA
size: NA
V: TRBV25-1

DNA: TGTGCCAGCATGGACAGCTATAATTCACCCCTCCACTTT
CDR3: CASMDSYNSPLHF
J: TRBJ1-6
D: NA
size: NA
V: TRBV28

DNA: TGTGCCAGCAGCACCCGACAGGGCTCCTACGAGCAGTACTTC
CDR3: CASSTRQGSYEQYF
J: TRBJ2-7
D: TRBD1
size: few
V: TRBV14

DNA: TGTGCCAGCAGCGTCGATCTCGGGGATACGCAGTATTTT
CDR3: CASSVDLGDTQYF
J: TRBJ2-3
D: NA
size: NA
V: TRBV9

DNA: TGTGCCAGCAGTTTTTGGGAGAAATCAGGGAGCAATCAGCCCCAGCATTTT
CDR3: CASSFWEKSGSNQPQHF
J: TRBJ1-5
D: NA
size: few
V: TRBV28

DNA: TGTGCCAGCAGCGCCTCGGGACACACCGAGCAGTACTTC
CDR3: CASSASGHTEQYF
J: TRBJ2-7
D: NA
size: NA
V: TRBV7-2

DNA: TGCGCCAGCAGCCTACGGACAGTCGCCTACGAGCAGTACTTC
CDR3: CASSLRTVAYEQYF
J: TRBJ2-7
D: NA
size: NA
V: TRBV4-1

DNA: TGTGCCAGTAGTAATGGAATCTCTGGGGCCAACGTCCTGACTTTC
CDR3: CASSNGISGANVLTF
J: TRBJ2-6
D: NA
size: NA
V: TRBV19

DNA: TGTGCCAGCAGCTTAGACCTGCAGGGGTGGCGCGAGCAGTACTTC
CDR3: CASSLDLQGWREQYF
J: TRBJ2-7
D: NA
size: NA
V: TRBV11-2

DNA: TGTGCCAGTAGTATATATCAGCCCCAGCATTTT
CDR3: CASSIYQPQHF
J: TRBJ1-5
D: NA
size: NA
V: TRBV19

DNA: TGTGCCAGTAGTCCCAGGGGGCTCGGTACTGAAGCTTTCTTT
CDR3: CASSPRGLGTEAFF
J: TRBJ1-1
D: TRBD1
size: NA
V: TRBV19

DNA: TGTGCCAGCAGTCGGGGCAATCAGCCCCAGCATTTT
CDR3: CASSRGNQPQHF
J: TRBJ1-5
D: NA
size: NA
V: TRBV28

DNA: TGCAGCGTCTGGCCCGAAGGTCCAGGGACGAACACTGAAGCTTTCTTT
CDR3: CSVWPEGPGTNTEAFF
J: TRBJ1-1
D: NA
size: NA
V: TRBV29-1

DNA: TGTGCCATCAGTGTGGGGACATCTAACACTGAAGCTTTCTTT
CDR3: CAISVGTSNTEAFF
J: TRBJ1-1
D: NA
size: NA
V: TRBV10-3

DNA: TGTGCCAGCAGCACGGGACTAGCGGCTGCCTACGAGCAGTACTTC
CDR3: CASSTGLAAAYEQYF
J: TRBJ2-7
D: TRBD2
size: NA
V: TRBV11-2

DNA: TGTGCCAGCAGTTTGTCGGACCTCTGGGATACGCAGTATTTT
CDR3: CASSLSDLWDTQYF
J: TRBJ2-3
D: NA
size: NA
V: TRBV28

DNA: TGTGCCAGCAGTGATGGGGGGAGCGATGAGCAGTTCTTC
CDR3: CASSDGGSDEQFF
J: TRBJ2-1
D: NA
size: NA
V: TRBV2

DNA: TGTGCCAGCAGCTTGGAAACAGGGGTAATCTCTGGAAACACCATATATTTT
CDR3: CASSLETGVISGNTIYF
J: TRBJ1-3
D: TRBD1
size: once
V: TRBV5-4

DNA: TGTGCCAGCAGCTTAAGTACAGGCCCCGATACGCAGTATTTT
CDR3: CASSLSTGPDTQYF
J: TRBJ2-3
D: NA
size: NA
V: TRBV7-9

DNA: TGTGCCAGCTCAGAAGCAAGGGGGAATGGCTACACCTTC
CDR3: CASSEARGNGYTF
J: TRBJ1-2
D: NA
size: NA
V: TRBV28

DNA: TGTGCCAGCCGACCGGGAACAGGGAACACCGGGGAGCTGTTTTTT
CDR3: CASRPGTGNTGELFF
J: TRBJ2-2
D: NA
size: once
V: TRBV10-3

DNA: TGTGCCAGCAGTGAAGGGGAGGGCGGGAGGGCCCTCAATGAGCAGTTCTTC
CDR3: CASSEGEGGRALNEQFF
J: TRBJ2-1
D: TRBD2
size: NA
V: TRBV6-1

DNA: TGTGCCAGCAGCTTAGCGGGAGGGAGGGCAGATACGCAGTATTTT
CDR3: CASSLAGGRADTQYF
J: TRBJ2-3
D: TRBD2
size: NA
V: TRBV13

DNA: TGTGCCAGCAGCTCCACCCGGGCGGCGAACACTGAAGCTTTCTTT
CDR3: CASSSTRAANTEAFF
J: TRBJ1-1
D: NA
size: NA
V: TRBV11-1

DNA: TGTGCCAGCTCACCAATTGTGTACAGTCCAGTAACTCGCACAGATACGCAGTATTTT
CDR3: CASSPIVYSPVTRTDTQYF
J: TRBJ2-3
D: NA
size: NA
V: TRBV18

DNA: TGTGCCAGCAGTGGGGGCAGGCGGGGGACTGAAGCTTTCTTT
CDR3: CASSGGRRGTEAFF
J: TRBJ1-1
D: NA
size: NA
V: TRBV6-1

DNA: TGTGCCAGCAGCTCGGACAGGGTGGATCAGCCCCAGCATTTT
CDR3: CASSSDRVDQPQHF
J: TRBJ1-5
D: TRBD1
size: NA
V: TRBV7-9

DNA: TGTGCCAGCAGCGTAGTTGGGGGGAAGGCCGTTCAGCAGTTCTTC
CDR3: CASSVVGGKAVQQFF
J: TRBJ2-1
D: NA
size: NA
V: TRBV9